This T cell receptor (beta chain) appears in the sequencing data of a study of T cell clonotyping in hematopoietic cell transplantation. Points on this clone: What it binds is not known.

General observations from the study: After transplant, recipient diversity fell while pathologically expanded clonotypes grew through day 180. At the given depth, recipient repertoires were over 95% de novo clonotypes. Graft donor and pretransplant recipient Inverse Simpson Index values predicted broader posttransplant TCR diversity. Without cell sorting, CD4 versus CD8 contributions remain unresolved.

Clones were read by immunoSEQ multiplex PCR, and TCRdb kept only the in-frame ones, dropping some. The sample includes about 69,000 clones, about 94% of them seen just once. The sequence was obtained from a man in his fifties in good health. Some clones in this sample may be carry-over from other donors' samples. The sample was peripheral blood mononuclear cells.

This CDR3 is CASSLDGGSPYNEQFF. The CDR3 nucleotides read TGCGCCAGCAGCTTGGATGGGGGCAGCCCCTACAATGAGCAGTTCTTC. The J gene is TRBJ2-1, the V gene TRBV5-1; weak D call: TRBD1 (6 bases). The germline V gene encodes CDR1 SGHRS and CDR2 YFSETQ. The ends were cut back, 0 bases at V and 2 bases at J, with 12 bases in the middle. The CDR3 has 16 amino acids.